The text below deals with one T cell receptor beta chain. This specimen comes from a study of blood T cell repertoires in COVID-19. The protocol was immunoSEQ multiplex PCR, while the TCRdb copy is restricted to in-frame clones and leaves out a portion. Of some 250,000 clones in the sample, over 75% are singletons; the top ten hold approximately 0.8%. Germline-derived CDR1 and CDR2 are LNHNV and YYDKDF (reference sequence). Trimming took 4 bases from V and 4 from J; bases not matched to a gene: 5. The CDR3 contains 15 residues. This TCR was sampled from a woman in her thirties with acute or convalescent COVID-19. Sequences were obtained from peripheral blood. The chain employs TRBV15 and TRBJ2-2, with 8 bases identical to TRBD2. CDR3 sequence reads: CATSKLAGRTGELFF. In nucleotides, the CDR3 is TGTGCCACCAGCAAGCTAGCGGGTCGCACCGGGGAGCTGTTTTTT.